These 2 T cell receptor beta chains share one sample of origin, sequenced in a study of response to subunit inactivated influenza vaccine. TCRdb fed the RT-PCR reads into MiXCR, producing one record per CDR3 protein. The table includes hundreds of thousands of distinct CDR3 sequences, roughly 15% detected once. The sample consisted of PBMCs from blood, taken less than 15 days before vaccination. Receptors originate from a middle-aged man who received an inactivated influenza vaccine.

The chain combines TRBV20-1 with TRBJ2-2; the match to TRBD2 covers 7 bases. V trimming: 3 bases; J trimming: 1 base; junction bases outside the gene matches: 8. From germline, CDR1 is DFQATT and CDR2 SNEGSKA (reference sequence). This CDR3 comprises 16 residues. CDR3: CSARTLKRGNTGELFF. The DNA of the CDR3 is TGCAGTGCTAGGACCCTCAAGCGGGGGAACACCGGGGAGCTGTTTTTT.

This clonotype turned up a few times. This chain links TRBV20-1 with TRBJ1-2; D may be TRBD1 (6 bases). Between the trimmed V and J ends, which lost 0 bases and 2 bases, there was a span of 13 bases. This CDR3 has 15 residues. The germline V gene encodes CDR1 DFQATT and CDR2 SNEGSKA (reference sequence). The CDR3 reads CSAREAGTRNYGYTF. As DNA, the CDR3 is TGCAGTGCTAGAGAGGCGGGGACAAGAAACTATGGCTACACCTTC.